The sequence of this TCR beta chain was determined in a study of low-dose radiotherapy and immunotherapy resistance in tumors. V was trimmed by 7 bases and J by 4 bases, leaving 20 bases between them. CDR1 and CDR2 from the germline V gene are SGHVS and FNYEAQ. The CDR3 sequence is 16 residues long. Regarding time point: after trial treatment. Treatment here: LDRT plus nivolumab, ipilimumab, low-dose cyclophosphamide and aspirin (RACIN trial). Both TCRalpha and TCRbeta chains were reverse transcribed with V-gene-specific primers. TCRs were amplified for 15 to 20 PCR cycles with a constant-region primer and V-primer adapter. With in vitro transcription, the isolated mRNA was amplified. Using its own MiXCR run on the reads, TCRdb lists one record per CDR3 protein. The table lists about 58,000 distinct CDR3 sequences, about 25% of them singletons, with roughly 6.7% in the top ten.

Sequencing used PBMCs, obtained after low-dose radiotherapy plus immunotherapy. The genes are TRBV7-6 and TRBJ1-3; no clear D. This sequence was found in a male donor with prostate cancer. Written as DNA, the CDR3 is TGTGCCAGCACCCCCCTAAGGGAGGGAGCCGGAAACACCATATATTTT. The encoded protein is CASTPLREGAGNTIYF.